Below, 30 T cell receptor beta chains from the same sample are listed, as sequenced in a study of blood T cell repertoires in COVID-19. The repertoire was sequenced with immunoSEQ multiplex PCR; TCRdb's copy has only in-frame clones and lacks some. The repertoire includes 120,000 or so clones, about 88% of them detected once, and roughly 1.2% sits in the top ten. The sequenced sample was peripheral blood. The receptors shown here come from a woman older than 75 with acute or convalescent COVID-19.

The CDR3 nucleotides are TGTGCCAGCAGCCAAGAGCACGCAGGCGCCGGGGAGCTGTTTTTT. Encoded protein: CASSQEHAGAGELFF. The J gene is TRBJ2-2, the V gene TRBV3-1 (or the pseudogene TRBV3-2), with D unclear. Trimming cost V 0 bases and J 6 bases, with 11 bases left between them. Germline CDR1 LGHDT, CDR2 YNNKEL (reference sequence). The CDR3 is made up of 15 amino acids.

The chain is built from TRBV2 and TRBJ2-3, with D perhaps matching TRBD1 (5 bases). The V end lost 6 bases, the J end lost 3 bases, and 13 bases lay between the germline ends. CDR1 is SNHLY, CDR2 FYNNEI, per germline. This CDR3 contains 14 residues. The DNA of the CDR3 is TGTGCCAGCAGGCAGGGCCGTTGGACAGATACGCAGTATTTT. It yields the protein CASRQGRWTDTQYF.

This clone appeared a single time. The CDR3 region is CASSLREGHNYGYTF. The CDR3 region has the DNA TGCGCCAGCAGCTTGAGGGAGGGACACAACTATGGCTACACCTTC. The chain combines TRBV5-1 with TRBJ1-2; tentatively, D is TRBD1 (6 bases). The CDR3 totals 15 residues. The germline gives CDR1 SGHRS, CDR2 YFSETQ. Deletions cut 1 base from V and 2 bases from J, with 12 bases between.

V gene TRBV4-1 combines with J gene TRBJ2-5, with D perhaps TRBD2 (5 bases). The germline V and J ends were trimmed by 0 bases and 5 bases, with 13 bases remaining between them. Germline V gene sequence: CDR1 MGHRA, CDR2 YSYEKL. This CDR3 has 15 amino acids. CDR3 coding DNA: TGCGCCAGCAGCCAAGATGGGTCCGGGGAGGAGACCCAGTACTTC. Amino acid sequence: CASSQDGSGEETQYF.

The count of this clone is one. This chain uses TRBV7-9 with TRBJ1-1, with D tentatively TRBD1 (5 bases). Trimming took 3 bases from V and 7 from J, leaving 15 bases between them. This CDR3 has 14 residues. The germline V gene has CDR1 SEHNR and CDR2 FQNEAQ (reference sequence). The CDR3 sequence is CASSLESGNGEAFF. In DNA form, the CDR3 reads TGTGCCAGCAGCTTGGAATCAGGGAACGGTGAAGCTTTCTTT.

The chain carries TRBV5-4 and TRBJ2-5; D call uncertain. Trimming removed 1 base from V and 5 bases from J, with 12 bases in between. CDR3 length: 14 amino acids. Germline values: CDR1 SGHNT, CDR2 YYREEE (reference sequence). The chain's CDR3 is CASSLSTLGETQYF. CDR3 coding DNA: TGTGCCAGCAGCTTGAGCACGCTCGGGGAGACCCAGTACTTC.

The chain recombines TRBV7-6 with TRBJ2-5, with 14 bases fitting TRBD2. V gave up 5 bases and J gave up 1 base; unmatched junction bases: 3. Germline V CDR1 and CDR2: SGHVS, FNYEAQ. The CDR3 contains 16 residues. The DNA of the CDR3 is TGTGCCAGCAGCCAGACTAGCGGGGGGGCCCAAGAGACCCAGTACTTC. It translates to CASSQTSGGAQETQYF.

The chain joins TRBV3-1 (or the pseudogene TRBV3-2) to TRBJ1-3, with TRBD1 identical over 10 bases. Germline values: CDR1 LGHDT, CDR2 YNNKEL (reference sequence). The CDR3 has 15 residues. J was trimmed by 6 bases and V by 2 bases; bases with no gene match: 4. The DNA for the CDR3 is TGTGCCAGCAGCCAATCGACAGGGGGCGTAAACACCATATATTTT. It specifies CASSQSTGGVNTIYF.

This clone was picked up a small number of times. This chain uses TRBV5-4 with TRBJ2-5; D possibly corresponds to TRBD1 (5 bases). Germline values: CDR1 SGHNT, CDR2 YYREEE (reference sequence). The V gene lost 5 bases and the J gene lost 0 bases, with 8 bases spanning the gap. This CDR3 is built from 13 residues. The CDR3 loop reads CASRGHDQETQYF. DNA for the CDR3: TGTGCCAGCAGGGGGCACGACCAAGAGACCCAGTACTTC.

This clone was counted a few times. The chain joins TRBV27 to TRBJ1-1, with D possibly matching TRBD1 (5 bases). From germline, CDR1 is MNHEY and CDR2 SMNVEV (reference sequence). The CDR3 has 14 amino acids. V lost 5 bases to trimming and J lost 3 bases, with 13 bases between them. The CDR3 DNA sequence: TGTGCCAGCAGTCCCTACGGGGGGGACACTGAAGCTTTCTTT. It specifies CASSPYGGDTEAFF.

This clone was seen once. V usage is TRBV4-2 and J usage is TRBJ2-5, with D possibly matching TRBD1 (6 bases). V lost 1 base to trimming and J lost 4 bases, with 13 bases between them. From germline, CDR1 is LGHNA and CDR2 YNFKEQ. The CDR3 extends over 15 amino acids. The DNA of the CDR3 is TGTGCCAGCAGCCAAGTGGGAGACAGGCCAGAGACCCAGTACTTC. Translated, it gives CASSQVGDRPETQYF.

The chain carries TRBV7-9 and TRBJ1-2; D is unclear. The CDR3 loop spans 12 amino acids. Germline CDR1 is SEHNR and CDR2 is FQNEAQ (reference sequence). V was shortened by 1 base and J by 8 bases, with 8 bases between the two germline ends. The CDR3: CASSLDSRGYTF. The CDR3 coding sequence is TGTGCCAGCAGCTTAGACAGCAGAGGCTACACCTTC.

J is TRBJ1-2 and V is TRBV19; possibly TRBD1 for D (5 bases). The CDR3 totals 12 residues. Trimming removed 2 bases from V and 4 bases from J, with 5 bases in between. Germline CDR1 is LNHDA and CDR2 is SQIVND (reference sequence). CDR3 residues: CASSITGYGYTF. For the CDR3, the DNA is TGTGCCAGTAGTATAACAGGCTATGGCTACACCTTC.

The chain joins TRBV4-2 to TRBJ2-1; the match to TRBD2 covers 12 bases. CDR1 is LGHNA and CDR2 is YNFKEQ in the germline V gene. Losses at the gene ends were 2 bases for V and 4 bases for J; bases not matched to a gene: 3. The CDR3 covers 16 residues. Here the CDR3 reads CASSQNLAGGYNEQFF. CDR3 bases: TGTGCCAGCAGCCAAAATCTAGCGGGAGGGTACAATGAGCAGTTCTTC.

The chain is built from TRBV3-1 (or the pseudogene TRBV3-2) and TRBJ1-2; the match to TRBD1 covers 7 bases. CDR1 and CDR2 (germline): LGHDT, YNNKEL (reference sequence). Trimming cost V 5 bases and J 8 bases; bases outside gene matches: 5. The CDR3 is 12 residues long. CDR3 in DNA: TGTGCCAGCAGCACAGGGGTTTACGGCTACACCTTC. Residues: CASSTGVYGYTF.

DNA for the CDR3: TGTGCCAGCAGTTCTCCGGGACTGGGGACTAACTATGGCTACACCTTC. It encodes CASSSPGLGTNYGYTF. The chain combines TRBV6-5 with TRBJ1-2; D perhaps matches TRBD1 (5 bases). The CDR3 runs 16 residues. Germline CDR1 and CDR2: MNHEY and SVGAGI. V was clipped by 4 bases and J by 0 bases, with 15 bases between them.

The chain uses TRBV21-1 and TRBJ2-7; the table's TRBD1 call for D was not verified on the DNA. TRBV21-1 is listed as a pseudogene. The CDR3 is 15 residues long. CDR3 coding DNA: TGTGCCAGCAGCAAAGATCGCAGGGCCTCCTACGAGCAGTACTTC. This encodes CASSKDRRASYEQYF.

V gene TRBV6-2 or TRBV6-3 combines with J gene TRBJ1-1; D not certain. This CDR3 has 13 residues. Germline V gene sequence: CDR1 MNHEY, CDR2 SVGEGT. The V gene lost 0 bases and the J gene lost 7 bases, with 9 bases spanning the gap. CDR3 sequence (DNA): TGTGCCAGCAGTTACTCGACCAGGAATGAAGCTTTCTTT. This encodes CASSYSTRNEAFF.

The J gene is TRBJ1-2, the V gene TRBV10-3, with 9 bases lining up with TRBD1. This CDR3 is built from 15 residues. Germline V gene data show CDR1 as ENHRY and CDR2 as SYGVKD. Unmatched junction bases numbered 7, after V lost 4 bases and J lost 4 bases. CDR3 nucleotide sequence: TGTGCCATCAGTGGAACAGGGGGCTTGGGCTATGGCTACACCTTC. It encodes CAISGTGGLGYGYTF.

V is TRBV27 and J is TRBJ2-7; 8 bases agree with TRBD2. CDR1 and CDR2 (germline): MNHEY, SMNVEV (reference sequence). J lost 2 bases, V lost 5 bases, and 8 bases had no gene match. The length of the CDR3 is 15 residues. The CDR3 DNA reads TGTGCCAGCAGTCGGGAGGGTTATTCAACCTACGAGCAGTACTTC. It encodes CASSREGYSTYEQYF.

The V gene is TRBV19, the J gene TRBJ1-2; 8 bases agree with TRBD1. Trimming at V came to 5 bases and at J to 5 bases, leaving 4 bases not matched to a gene. Germline assignment: CDR1 LNHDA and CDR2 SQIVND (reference sequence). The CDR3 extends over 13 amino acids. The CDR3 DNA follows: TGTGCCAGTAGTTCGCAGGGGGCATATGGCTACACCTTC. Protein: CASSSQGAYGYTF.

J is TRBJ2-7 and V is TRBV27, with D possibly matching TRBD2 (5 bases). Trimming removed 4 bases from V and 5 bases from J, with 6 bases in between. CDR3 length: 11 amino acids. CDR1 is MNHEY, CDR2 SMNVEV, per germline (reference sequence). CDR3 nucleotide sequence: TGTGCCAGCAGTTCCGGGAACGAGCAGTACTTC. Its protein is CASSSGNEQYF.

This clone was observed once. This sequence joins TRBV6-2 or TRBV6-3 and TRBJ1-6, with D perhaps matching TRBD1 (6 bases). V was cut by 5 bases and J by 5 bases, with 10 bases left in between. Germline loops: CDR1 MNHEY, CDR2 SVGEGT. The CDR3 runs 14 residues. The CDR3 loop is CASSPGTHNSPLHF. As DNA, the CDR3 is TGTGCCAGCAGTCCCGGGACACATAATTCACCCCTCCACTTT.

The V gene is TRBV18, the J gene TRBJ1-1; 9 bases are shared with TRBD1. The V and J ends lost 3 bases and 8 bases, in that order; junction bases with no gene match: 10. This CDR3 spans 15 amino acids. The germline CDR1 and CDR2 sequences are KGHSH and LQKENI. This chain's CDR3 is CASSPEGQGKVEAFF. The CDR3 DNA is TGTGCCAGCTCACCTGAGGGACAGGGAAAGGTAGAAGCTTTCTTT.

V gene TRBV18 combines with J gene TRBJ1-3; 7 bases are a match to TRBD1. The J segment lost 2 bases and the V segment lost 0 bases, leaving 1 base of the junction unmatched. Per germline, CDR1 KGHSH and CDR2 LQKENI. This CDR3 has 15 residues. The CDR3 region has the DNA TGTGCCAGCTCACCACCTACAGGGGCTGGAAACACCATATATTTT. Its translation is CASSPPTGAGNTIYF.

The chain employs TRBV21-1 and TRBJ2-1; the listed D gene, TRBD1, was not tested against the DNA. TRBV21-1 is a pseudogene locus. There are 16 residues in the CDR3. CDR3 residues: CASSNHDRGLYNEQFF. DNA of the CDR3: TGTGCCAGCAGCAACCACGACAGGGGGCTTTACAATGAGCAGTTCTTC.

The CDR3 DNA is TGCGCCAGCAGTGAAGGCAGGGGGCGGGAGACCCAGTACTTC. Its translation is CASSEGRGRETQYF. The gene calls are TRBV5-1 and TRBJ2-5, with 8 bases lining up with TRBD1. V was clipped by 5 bases and J by 5 bases; unmatched bases: 8. Germline CDR1 reads SGHRS; CDR2 reads YFSETQ. CDR3 length equals 14 residues.

This clone was picked up one time. The rearrangement links TRBV29-1 to TRBJ1-2; TRBD1 aligns across 8 bases. Germline V CDR1 and CDR2: SQVTM, ANQGSEA. With 4 bases clipped from V and 8 bases from J, the junction kept 6 bases outside the gene matches. This CDR3 has 12 residues. The CDR3 bases are TGCAGCGTTGTAGGGGACAGGTGGGGCTACACCTTC. Its protein product is CSVVGDRWGYTF.

The chain has TRBV6-5 and TRBJ2-5; 9 nucleotides match TRBD1. Losses at the gene ends were 6 bases for V and 4 bases for J; bases not matched to a gene: 6. Germline lookup yields CDR1 MNHEY and CDR2 SVGAGI. The CDR3 is 14 amino acids. CDR3 residues: CASRGQGLGETQYF. CDR3 coding DNA: TGTGCCAGCAGGGGACAGGGCCTAGGAGAGACCCAGTACTTC.

The gene calls are TRBV2 and TRBJ1-5, with TRBD1 matching 7 bases. Germline V gives CDR1 SNHLY, CDR2 FYNNEI. CDR3 length: 14 amino acids. V shed 3 bases and J 3 bases; nucleotides not matched to a gene: 2. The chain's CDR3 is CASSEGQNNQPQHF. CDR3 sequence (DNA): TGTGCCAGCAGTGAGGGACAGAACAATCAGCCCCAGCATTTT. Combining the CDR3 with reference TRBV2 and TRBJ1-5 gives the whole variable domain EPEVTQTPSHQVTQMGQEVILRCVPISNHLYFYWYRQILGQKVEFLVSFYNNEISEKSEIFDDQFSVERPDGSNFTLKIRSTKLEDSAMYFCASSEGQNNQPQHFGDGTRLSIL.